Listed below are T cell receptor beta chains from one sample, sequenced in a study of T cell clones after liver transplantation. Assay: immunoSEQ multiplex PCR; the TCRdb copy retains only in-frame clones and omits some. There are some 50,000 clones in the sample; over 60% occur only once, and about a tenth lies in the top ten. Here the sequenced sample was CD4+ T cells from blood, taken at the 22-month timepoint. The receptors were sampled from a human patient who received a liver transplant. Part of the T cell pool may stem from the graft donor. The CDR3 runs from the conserved cysteine through the conserved F or W. D genes are given only for firm matches. A row's size may be missing; if present it is once, few, many or a size class.

>NA|TRBV7-2|NA|TRBJ2-1
CASSLAGQNYNEQFF
TGTGCCAGCAGCTTGGCGGGACAGAACTACAATGAGCAGTTCTTC
>NA|TRBV29-1|few|TRBJ2-3
CSVGAGTQYF
TGCAGCGTTGGCGCGGGAACGCAGTATTTT
>TRBD2|TRBV11-2|NA|TRBJ2-5
CASSLEGGGQETQYF
TGTGCCAGCAGCTTAGAGGGGGGGGGCCAAGAGACCCAGTACTTC
>NA|TRBV7-2|NA|TRBJ1-3
CASSLAVSGGGGNTIYF
TGTGCCAGCAGCTTAGCGGTGTCGGGGGGTGGTGGAAACACCATATATTTT
>NA|TRBV30|NA|TRBJ1-6
CAWSEQLGSPLHF
TGTGCCTGGAGTGAACAGCTTGGTTCACCCCTCCACTTT
>TRBD1|TRBV6-1|NA|TRBJ1-5
CASSEKGTGKGNQPQHF
TGTGCCAGCAGTGAAAAGGGGACAGGGAAGGGCAATCAGCCCCAGCATTTT
>TRBD1|TRBV4-2|NA|TRBJ1-4
CASSQDGRTGEDEKLFF
TGTGCCAGCAGCCAAGATGGTCGAACAGGGGAAGATGAAAAACTGTTTTTT
>TRBD1|TRBV7-9|NA|TRBJ1-2
CASSLVGGQDDSSVGYTF
TGTGCCAGCAGCTTAGTTGGGGGACAGGACGATTCGTCGGTCGGCTACACCTTC
>NA|TRBV5-6|NA|TRBJ1-5
CASSFRNQPQHF
TGTGCCAGCAGCTTTAGGAATCAGCCCCAGCATTTT
>NA|TRBV4-1|few|TRBJ1-5
CASSQWTANQPQHF
TGCGCCAGCAGCCAATGGACAGCTAATCAGCCCCAGCATTTT
>NA|TRBV4-1|NA|TRBJ2-3
CASSHPGRTGPTTDTQYF
TGCGCCAGCAGCCACCCAGGGCGGACGGGGCCCACCACAGATACGCAGTATTTT
>NA|TRBV9|NA|TRBJ1-1
CASSVVTGFEAFF
TGTGCCAGCAGCGTAGTGACAGGTTTTGAAGCTTTCTTT
>NA|TRBV19|NA|TRBJ1-4
CASSILQGDEKLFF
TGTGCCAGTAGTATATTACAGGGTGATGAAAAACTGTTTTTT
>TRBD1|TRBV14|NA|TRBJ2-7
CASSLRPSGTGPYEQYF
TGTGCCAGCAGCCTACGCCCCAGCGGGACAGGGCCCTACGAGCAGTACTTC
>NA|TRBV10-1|NA|TRBJ2-5
CASSRHLRETQYF
TGCGCCAGCAGTAGACATCTCAGGGAGACCCAGTACTTC
>NA|TRBV6-1|NA|TRBJ1-2
CASSHGLDGYYGYTF
TGTGCCAGCAGTCATGGACTTGACGGCTACTATGGCTACACCTTC
>NA|TRBV30|NA|TRBJ1-2
CAWSVRRDYGYTF
TGTGCCTGGAGTGTTAGGCGCGACTATGGCTACACCTTC
>NA|TRBV19|NA|TRBJ1-2
CASFTPRKGYTF
TGTGCCAGTTTTACCCCGCGTAAAGGCTACACCTTC
>NA|TRBV19|NA|TRBJ1-1
CASRDQDTVNTEAFF
TGTGCCAGTCGCGACCAGGACACGGTGAACACTGAAGCTTTCTTT
>TRBD1|TRBV7-9|NA|TRBJ1-4
CASSFGQGNEKLFF
TGTGCCAGCAGCTTTGGACAGGGGAATGAAAAACTGTTTTTT
>NA|TRBV28|NA|TRBJ1-3
CASSSTQGSGNTIYF
TGTGCCAGCAGTTCCACGCAGGGGTCAGGAAACACCATATATTTT
>NA|TRBV12-5|NA|TRBJ2-3
CASGSGSTDTQYF
TGTGCTAGTGGTTCCGGTTCCACAGATACGCAGTATTTT
>NA|TRBV9|NA|TRBJ2-1
CASSVGGVVGKWEQFF
TGTGCCAGCAGCGTAGGAGGAGTGGTGGGTAAATGGGAGCAGTTCTTC
>NA|TRBV28|few|TRBJ1-5
CASSRTGPFQPQHF
TGTGCCAGCAGCCGGACGGGACCTTTTCAGCCCCAGCATTTT
>NA|TRBV7-2|NA|TRBJ2-3
CASSGRTRGTDTQYF
TGTGCCAGCAGCGGCCGGACGAGAGGTACAGATACGCAGTATTTT
>NA|TRBV7-3|NA|TRBJ2-3
CASSLGSWGADTQYF
TGTGCCAGCAGCTTAGGGTCCTGGGGGGCAGATACGCAGTATTTT
>NA|TRBV29-1|few|TRBJ1-1
CSAGRGGNTEAFF
TGCAGCGCCGGCAGGGGAGGTAACACTGAAGCTTTCTTT
>TRBD1|TRBV19|NA|TRBJ2-4
CACRDRGRGNIQYF
TGTGCCTGCCGGGACAGGGGGCGCGGAAACATTCAGTACTTC
>NA|TRBV7-9|many|TRBJ1-6
CASSRTGVVLALHF
TGTGCCAGCAGCCGGACGGGGGTTGTGTTGGCCCTCCACTTT
>TRBD1|TRBV7-6|NA|TRBJ2-7
CASSWGQGPYEQYF
TGTGCCAGCAGTTGGGGACAGGGCCCCTACGAGCAGTACTTC
>NA|TRBV7-7|NA|TRBJ1-2
CASSLLEGGLYYGYTF
TGTGCTAGCAGCTTACTTGAGGGGGGACTGTACTATGGCTACACCTTC
>TRBD1|TRBV2|NA|TRBJ1-1
CASSASKLGQGAEAFF
TGTGCCAGCAGTGCATCTAAACTGGGACAGGGCGCTGAAGCTTTCTTT
>NA|TRBV19|NA|TRBJ1-6
CASSMRRSSYNSPLHF
TGTGCCAGTAGTATGAGGAGGAGCTCCTATAATTCACCCCTCCACTTT
>NA|TRBV18|NA|TRBJ2-3
CASSPGVNTDTQYF
TGTGCCAGCTCACCGGGAGTGAACACAGATACGCAGTATTTT
>NA|TRBV13|NA|TRBJ2-3
CASSFQTGDPDTQYF
TGTGCCAGCAGCTTCCAGACTGGAGACCCAGATACGCAGTATTTT
>TRBD2|TRBV7-9|once|TRBJ2-3
CASSETVAGTLTDTQYF
TGTGCCAGCAGCGAGACGGTAGCGGGGACCCTCACAGATACGCAGTATTTT